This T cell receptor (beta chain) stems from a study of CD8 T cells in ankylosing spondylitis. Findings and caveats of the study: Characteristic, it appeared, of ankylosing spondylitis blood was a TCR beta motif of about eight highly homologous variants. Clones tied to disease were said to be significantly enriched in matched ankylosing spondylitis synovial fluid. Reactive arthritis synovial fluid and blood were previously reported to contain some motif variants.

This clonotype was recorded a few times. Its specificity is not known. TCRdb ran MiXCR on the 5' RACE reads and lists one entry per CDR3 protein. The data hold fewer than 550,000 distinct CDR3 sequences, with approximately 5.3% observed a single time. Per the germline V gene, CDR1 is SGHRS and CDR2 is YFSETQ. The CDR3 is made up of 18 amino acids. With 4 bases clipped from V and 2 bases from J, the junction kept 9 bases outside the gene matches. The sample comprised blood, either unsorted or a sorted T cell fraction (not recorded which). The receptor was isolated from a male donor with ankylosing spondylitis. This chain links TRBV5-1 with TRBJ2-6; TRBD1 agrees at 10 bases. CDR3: CASSGPGTGVAGANVLTF. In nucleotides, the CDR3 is TGCGCCAGCAGCGGACCCGGGACAGGGGTTGCTGGGGCCAACGTCCTGACTTTC.